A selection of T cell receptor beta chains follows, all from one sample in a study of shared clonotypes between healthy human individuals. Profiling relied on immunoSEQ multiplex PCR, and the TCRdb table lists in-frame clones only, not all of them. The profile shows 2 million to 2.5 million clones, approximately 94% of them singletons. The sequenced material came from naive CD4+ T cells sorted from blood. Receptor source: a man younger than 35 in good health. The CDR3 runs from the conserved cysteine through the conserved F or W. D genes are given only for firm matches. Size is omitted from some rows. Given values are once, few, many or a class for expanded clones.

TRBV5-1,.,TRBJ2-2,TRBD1,TGCGCCAGCAGCGTGACAGGGTTGACAGGGGAGCTGTTTTTT,CASSVTGLTGELFF
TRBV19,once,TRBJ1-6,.,TGTGCCAGTAGGCCCGGGACACCTGCTGGGAATTCACCCCTCCACTTT,CASRPGTPAGNSPLHF
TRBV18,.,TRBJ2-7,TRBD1,TGTGCCAGCTCATACGGGACAGGGGATAGCTCCTACGAGCAGTACTTC,CASSYGTGDSSYEQYF
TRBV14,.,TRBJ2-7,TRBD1,TGTGCCAGCAGCCTCCGACAGGGCTACGAGCAGTACTTC,CASSLRQGYEQYF
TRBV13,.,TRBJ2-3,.,TGTGCCAGCAGCCGCACCCCCCTAGGAACAGATACGCAGTATTTT,CASSRTPLGTDTQYF
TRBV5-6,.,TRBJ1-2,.,TGTGCCAGCAGCTTGGCGGCGGGGGCTTGCACCTTC,CASSLAAGACTF
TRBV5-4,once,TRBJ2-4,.,TGTGCCAGCAGCTTGGATTCCGGGACTGGAAACATTCAGTACTTC,CASSLDSGTGNIQYF
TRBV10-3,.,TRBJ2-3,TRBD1,TGTGCCATCAGTACGGGACAGGGTGACACAGATACGCAGTATTTT,CAISTGQGDTDTQYF
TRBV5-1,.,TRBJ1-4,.,TGCGCCAGCAGCATACAACAGGCAACTAATGAAAAACTGTTTTTT,CASSIQQATNEKLFF
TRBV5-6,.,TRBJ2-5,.,TGTGCCAGCAGCTGGGATTTCGGTGGGTCCCAGTACTTC,CASSWDFGGSQYF
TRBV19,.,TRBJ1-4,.,TGTGCCAGTACTACAGGGAGATATGAAAAACTGTTTTTT,CASTTGRYEKLFF
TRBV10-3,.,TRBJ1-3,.,TGTGCCATCAGTGACAGAATCGGCTCTGGAAACACCATATATTTT,CAISDRIGSGNTIYF
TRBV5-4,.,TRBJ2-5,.,TGTGCCCTCCAGTTGGCGGGGCAAGAGACCCAGTACTTC,CALQLAGQETQYF
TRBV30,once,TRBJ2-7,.,TGTGCCTGGCGTACGGGTGGACTAAGCGAGCAGTACTTC,CAWRTGGLSEQYF
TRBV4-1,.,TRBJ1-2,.,TGCGCCAGCAGCCACGGGACTCGAGATAACTATGGCTACACCTTC,CASSHGTRDNYGYTF
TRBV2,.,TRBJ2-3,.,TGTGCCAGCAGTGGCTCGGACAGAGGCACAGATACGCAGTATTTT,CASSGSDRGTDTQYF
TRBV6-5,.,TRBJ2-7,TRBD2,TGTGCCAGCACCCCCGGGAGGGGTGAGCAGTACTTC,CASTPGRGEQYF
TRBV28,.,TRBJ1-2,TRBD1,TGTGCCACCAAGCCCGCCGGACAGGGGGCAGGAGGCTACACCTTC,CATKPAGQGAGGYTF